This is a list of T cell receptor beta chains from one sample in a study of graft-versus-host responses after intestinal transplantation. Produced via immunoSEQ multiplex PCR; TCRdb's table is partial and in-frame only. The sample comprises tens of thousands of clones, 90% to 95% of which are singletons, and 0.76% rests with the top ten. The sequences come from PBMCs, collected 16 days after intestinal transplant. Source of these receptors: a human patient who received an intestinal transplant, so some T cells may come from the graft donor. Each CDR3 is given with its conserved first and last residue. The D gene is left open where the match is weak. Clone size, where shown, is once, few, many, or a class for clones that have expanded.

TRBD2	TRBV27	TRBJ2-1	.	TGTGCCAGCAGTTTATACCTGACTAGCGGGACTTACAATGAGCAGTTCTTC	CASSLYLTSGTYNEQFF
.	TRBV30	TRBJ2-7	.	TGTGCCTGGAGTGAACGGGCCGAGCAGTACTTC	CAWSERAEQYF
.	TRBV10-3	TRBJ2-1	.	TGTGCCATCAATTCAAATCCCCCCTACAATGAGCAGTTCTTC	CAINSNPPYNEQFF
TRBD2	TRBV9	TRBJ2-7	.	TGTGCCAGCAGCGAAACCGGGACTAGCTACGAGCAGTACTTC	CASSETGTSYEQYF
.	TRBV6-1	TRBJ1-1	.	TGTGCCAGCAGGGGGTTAGGAGGGTACACTGAAGCTTTCTTT	CASRGLGGYTEAFF
.	TRBV11-2	TRBJ2-6	.	TGTGCCAGCAGCACCGCTTGGGGGGTTGGGGCTGGGGCCAACGTCCTGACTTTC	CASSTAWGVGAGANVLTF
.	TRBV4-1	TRBJ2-7	.	TGCGCCAGCAGCCAGGTACCGGGTACCTCTCCCCCTTTCTACGAGCAGTACTTC	CASSQVPGTSPPFYEQYF
TRBD1	TRBV19	TRBJ1-5	once	TGTGCCAGTACCGGGACAGGTATTCAGCCCCAGCATTTT	CASTGTGIQPQHF
.	TRBV19	TRBJ1-1	few	TGTGCCAGTAGTGAAACGACGGGGACTGAAGCTTTCTTT	CASSETTGTEAFF
.	TRBV19	TRBJ2-7	.	TGTGCCAGTACTCGTGCGGCAGGTATATACTACGAGCAGTACTTC	CASTRAAGIYYEQYF
.	TRBV28	TRBJ2-7	.	TGTGCCAGCACCCGGGGATTATTGAACGAGCAGTACTTC	CASTRGLLNEQYF
TRBD2	TRBV9	TRBJ2-7	.	TGTGCCAGCAGCGTAGCGAGGGAGGGCGGGTACGAGCAGTACTTC	CASSVAREGGYEQYF
TRBD2	TRBV6-5	TRBJ2-7	.	TGTGCCAGCCAGGTAGCGGGAGCAACCTACGAGCAGTACTTC	CASQVAGATYEQYF
TRBD1	TRBV29-1	TRBJ2-1	once	TGCAGCGTTGGGACAGGGACAAGCTCCTACAATGAGCAGTTCTTC	CSVGTGTSSYNEQFF
.	TRBV29-1	TRBJ1-5	.	TGCAGCGTTGTTACCGGGGGCGCAGGTCAGCCCCAGCATTTT	CSVVTGGAGQPQHF
.	TRBV9	TRBJ2-7	.	TGTGCCAGCAGCGTAGGTGGGTCCCAGGGGTCTTACGAGCAGTACTTC	CASSVGGSQGSYEQYF
.	TRBV9	TRBJ1-1	.	TGTGCCAGCAGCGTAGGAGGGGGGAGCACTGAAGCTTTCTTT	CASSVGGGSTEAFF
.	TRBV9	TRBJ2-7	.	TGTGCCAGCAGCGGGACAGTGGAGAACTACGAGCAGTACTTC	CASSGTVENYEQYF
.	TRBV6-1	TRBJ1-1	once	TGTGCCAGCAGCCTAGGGGCCATGAACACTGAAGCTTTCTTT	CASSLGAMNTEAFF
TRBD1	TRBV4-1	TRBJ2-5	.	TGCGCCAGCAGCCAGAGACAGGGGGGAGAGACCCAGTACTTC	CASSQRQGGETQYF
TRBD2	TRBV28	TRBJ2-7	.	TGTGCCAGCAGTTTTGGGACTAGCGGGACCTACGAGCAGTACTTC	CASSFGTSGTYEQYF
.	TRBV18	TRBJ1-4	.	TGTGCCAGCTCACAGACAGCTTATAATGAAAAACTGTTTTTT	CASSQTAYNEKLFF
.	TRBV6-5	TRBJ1-2	.	TGTGCCAGCAATAGCGGGGGGGACTATGGCTACACCTTC	CASNSGGDYGYTF